The present T cell receptor beta chain was sequenced within a study of blood T cell repertoires in COVID-19. As originally analysed: Reference gene primer amplification in the assay estimated nucleated cell counts. Assay: immunoSEQ multiplex PCR; the TCRdb copy retains only in-frame clones and omits some. V and J calls and clone size follow that table, whereas D and trimming were derived from the DNA. The sample includes about 170,000 clones, about 85% of them seen just once. Per the germline V gene, CDR1 is MNHNY and CDR2 is SVGAGI (reference sequence). The CDR3 sequence is 13 residues long. The trim removed 0 bases at V and 10 bases at J, leaving 3 bases unmatched.

This clonotype was obtained from a man aged 55 to 70 who had recovered from COVID-19. The sequenced material came from peripheral blood. The genes are TRBV6-6 and TRBJ1-1; 9 bases are shared with TRBD1. The CDR3 sequence: CASSYSRGQGAFF. CDR3 DNA sequence: TGTGCCAGCAGTTACTCGCGGGGACAGGGAGCTTTCTTT.